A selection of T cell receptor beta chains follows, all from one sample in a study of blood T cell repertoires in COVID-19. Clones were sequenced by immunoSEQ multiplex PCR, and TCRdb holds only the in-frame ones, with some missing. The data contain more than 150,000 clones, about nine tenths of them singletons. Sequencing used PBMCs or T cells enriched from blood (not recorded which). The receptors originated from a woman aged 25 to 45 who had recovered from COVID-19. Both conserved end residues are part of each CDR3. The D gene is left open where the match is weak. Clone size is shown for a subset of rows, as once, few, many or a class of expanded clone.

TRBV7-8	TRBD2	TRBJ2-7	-	CASSPLAGASYEQYF	TGTGCCAGCAGCCCCTTAGCGGGGGCATCCTACGAGCAGTACTTC
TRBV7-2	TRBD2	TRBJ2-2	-	CASSPGLAVNTGELFF	TGTGCCAGCAGCCCCGGACTAGCGGTAAACACCGGGGAGCTGTTTTTT
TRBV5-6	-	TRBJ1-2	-	CASSLVSYGYTF	TGTGCCAGCAGCTTGGTGAGCTATGGCTACACCTTC
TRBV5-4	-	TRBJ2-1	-	CASSKARGREQFF	TGTGCCAGCAGTAAGGCTAGAGGCCGTGAGCAGTTCTTC
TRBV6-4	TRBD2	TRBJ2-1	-	CASSETSFGEQFF	TGTGCCAGCAGTGAGACTAGCTTCGGGGAGCAGTTCTTC
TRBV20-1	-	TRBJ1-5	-	CSASKAGYSNQPQHF	TGCAGTGCTAGTAAGGCAGGTTATAGCAATCAGCCCCAGCATTTT
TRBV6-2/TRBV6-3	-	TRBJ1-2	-	CASSSAGRALYGYTF	TGTGCCAGCAGTTCCGCGGGAAGGGCTCTCTATGGCTACACCTTC
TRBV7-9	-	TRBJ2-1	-	CASSLSSEQFF	TGTGCCAGCAGCCTGAGTAGTGAGCAGTTCTTC
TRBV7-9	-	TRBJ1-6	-	CASSLEAAPLHF	TGTGCCAGCAGCTTAGAAGCGGCACCCCTCCACTTT
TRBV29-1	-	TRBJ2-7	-	CSAGADSIYEQYF	TGCAGCGCGGGGGCGGACAGTATTTACGAGCAGTACTTC
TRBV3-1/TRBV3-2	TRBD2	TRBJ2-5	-	CASSLIAGGKETQYF	TGTGCCAGCAGCCTCATAGCGGGAGGCAAAGAGACCCAGTACTTC
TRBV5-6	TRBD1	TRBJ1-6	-	CASNHRGEPYNSPLHF	TGTGCCAGTAACCACAGGGGAGAGCCCTATAATTCACCCCTCCACTTT
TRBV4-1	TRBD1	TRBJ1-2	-	CASSQGQGRENYGYTF	TGCGCCAGCAGCCAGGGACAGGGGAGGGAGAACTATGGCTACACCTTC
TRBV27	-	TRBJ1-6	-	CASSFAQTLNSPLHF	TGTGCCAGCAGTTTTGCTCAGACTCTAAATTCACCCCTCCACTTT
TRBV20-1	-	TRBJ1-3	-	CSASRGQGGGNTIYF	TGCAGTGCGAGTAGAGGCCAGGGAGGTGGAAACACCATATATTTT
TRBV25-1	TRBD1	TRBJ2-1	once	CASSDTGGVYNEQFF	TGTGCCAGCAGTGACACAGGGGGCGTCTACAATGAGCAGTTCTTC
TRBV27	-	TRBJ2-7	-	CASSLSTGGAPYEQYF	TGTGCCAGCAGTCTTAGTACAGGGGGGGCCCCCTACGAGCAGTACTTC
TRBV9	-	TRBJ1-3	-	CASSANQTAYSGNTIYF	TGTGCCAGCAGCGCCAACCAAACAGCTTACTCTGGAAACACCATATATTTT
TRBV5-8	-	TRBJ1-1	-	CASSFMRGGGTEAFF	TGTGCCAGCAGCTTCATGCGGGGAGGAGGAACTGAAGCTTTCTTT
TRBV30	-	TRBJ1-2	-	CAWSVLGRGTLNYGYTF	TGTGCCTGGAGTGTACTAGGCAGGGGAACCCTTAACTATGGCTACACCTTC
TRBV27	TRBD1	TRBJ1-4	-	CASRGGQQPATNEKLFF	TGTGCCAGCAGGGGGGGACAGCAGCCTGCAACTAATGAAAAACTGTTTTTT
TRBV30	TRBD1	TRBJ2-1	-	CAAPRDRGRNEQFF	TGTGCCGCGCCCCGGGACAGGGGGCGGAATGAGCAGTTCTTC
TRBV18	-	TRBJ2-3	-	CASSPLKEARGVDTQYF	TGTGCCAGCTCACCCCTGAAGGAGGCCAGGGGGGTAGATACGCAGTATTTT
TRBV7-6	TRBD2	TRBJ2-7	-	CASSLLGTSGVPPYEQYF	TGTGCCAGCAGCTTACTAGGGACTAGCGGGGTCCCTCCCTACGAGCAGTACTTC
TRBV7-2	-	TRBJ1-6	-	CASSTRLTHYNSPLHF	TGTGCCAGCAGCACTAGGCTGACGCATTATAATTCACCCCTCCACTTT
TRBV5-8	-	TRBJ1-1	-	CASSLQIRQRNTEAFF	TGTGCCAGCAGCTTGCAAATACGACAGCGGAACACTGAAGCTTTCTTT
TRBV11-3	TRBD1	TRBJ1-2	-	CASSQDRDYGYTF	TGTGCCAGCAGTCAGGACAGGGACTATGGCTACACCTTC
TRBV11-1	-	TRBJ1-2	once	CASSLVPDARQGYTF	TGTGCCAGCAGCTTAGTCCCCGATGCCCGACAAGGCTACACCTTC
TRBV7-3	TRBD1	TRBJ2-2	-	CASSPGGTGELFF	TGTGCCAGCAGTCCAGGGGGAACCGGGGAGCTGTTTTTT
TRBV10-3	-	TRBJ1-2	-	CAISESAQGNYGYTF	TGTGCCATCAGTGAGTCGGCCCAGGGGAACTATGGCTACACCTTC
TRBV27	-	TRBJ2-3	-	CASSLNRVEDTQYF	TGTGCCAGCAGTTTGAACAGGGTCGAAGATACGCAGTATTTT
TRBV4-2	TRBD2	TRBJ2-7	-	CASSQGLADYEQYF	TGTGCCAGCAGCCAGGGACTAGCGGACTACGAGCAGTACTTC
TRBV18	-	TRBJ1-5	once	CASSPSRQNQPQHF	TGTGCCAGCTCACCATCGCGGCAAAATCAGCCCCAGCATTTT
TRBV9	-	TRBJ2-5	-	CASSVVSAGETQYF	TGTGCCAGCAGCGTAGTTTCAGCGGGAGAGACCCAGTACTTC
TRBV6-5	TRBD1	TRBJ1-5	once	CASSTGTGVAQPQHF	TGTGCCAGCAGCACCGGGACAGGCGTCGCTCAGCCCCAGCATTTT
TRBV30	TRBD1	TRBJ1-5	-	CAWGTGVQPQHF	TGTGCCTGGGGGACAGGGGTTCAGCCCCAGCATTTT
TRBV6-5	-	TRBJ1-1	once	CASSRGTEAFF	TGTGCCAGCAGTCGGGGGACTGAAGCTTTCTTT
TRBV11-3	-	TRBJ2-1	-	CASSLVSYGEQFF	TGTGCCAGCAGCTTAGTTAGCTATGGCGAGCAGTTCTTC
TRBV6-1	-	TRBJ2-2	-	CASSEVSGSGGELFF	TGTGCCAGCAGTGAAGTGTCAGGGTCGGGCGGGGAGCTGTTTTTT
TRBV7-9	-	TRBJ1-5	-	CASSLTDQPQHF	TGTGCCAGCAGCCTAACCGATCAGCCCCAGCATTTT
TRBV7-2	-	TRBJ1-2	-	CASSLERDLVSYGYTF	TGTGCCAGCAGCTTAGAACGGGATCTGGTGTCCTATGGCTACACCTTC
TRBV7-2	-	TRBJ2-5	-	CASSLVVRVQETQYF	TGTGCCAGCAGCCTGGTGGTGCGGGTCCAAGAGACCCAGTACTTC
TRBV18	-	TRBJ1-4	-	CASSPEIKHEKLFF	TGTGCCAGCTCACCGGAGATAAAGCATGAAAAACTGTTTTTT
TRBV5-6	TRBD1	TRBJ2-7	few	CASSRYGTGTGNSYEQYF	TGTGCCAGCAGCCGATATGGGACAGGGACAGGAAACTCCTACGAGCAGTACTTC
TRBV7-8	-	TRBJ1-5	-	CASSLATVAGGQPQHF	TGTGCCAGCAGCTTAGCGACAGTGGCTGGGGGCCAGCCCCAGCATTTT
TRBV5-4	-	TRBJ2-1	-	CASSLDGRGPRKTYNEQFF	TGTGCCAGCAGCTTGGATGGGCGGGGGCCCAGAAAAACCTACAATGAGCAGTTCTTC
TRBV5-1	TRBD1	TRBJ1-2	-	CASSSTGISGYTF	TGCGCCAGCAGCTCGACAGGGATCAGCGGCTACACCTTC
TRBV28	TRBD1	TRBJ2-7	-	CASNEDRESYEQYF	TGTGCCAGCAACGAGGACAGGGAGTCCTACGAGCAGTACTTC
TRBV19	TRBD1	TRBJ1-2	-	CASRGWDRVDYGYTF	TGTGCCAGTAGGGGATGGGACAGGGTAGACTATGGCTACACCTTC
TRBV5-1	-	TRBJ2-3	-	CASSLLADTQYF	TGCGCCAGCAGCTTGCTCGCGGATACGCAGTATTTT
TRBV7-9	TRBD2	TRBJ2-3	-	CASSLFGRASGRAPDTQYF	TGTGCCAGCAGCTTGTTCGGTCGAGCCAGCGGGAGGGCCCCAGATACGCAGTATTTT
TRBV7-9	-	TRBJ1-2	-	CASSTSGIYTF	TGTGCCAGCAGCACATCAGGGATCTACACCTTC
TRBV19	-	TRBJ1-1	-	CASSPFGGGNTEAFF	TGTGCCAGTAGCCCCTTCGGGGGGGGGAACACTGAAGCTTTCTTT
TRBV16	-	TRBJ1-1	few	CASSQSGVKQNTEAFF	TGTGCCAGCAGCCAATCAGGGGTAAAGCAGAACACTGAAGCTTTCTTT
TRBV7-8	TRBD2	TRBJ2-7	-	CASSSREVAGALRYEQYF	TGTGCCAGCAGCTCCAGGGAAGTAGCGGGAGCCCTGAGGTACGAGCAGTACTTC
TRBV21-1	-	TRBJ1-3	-	CASSKAYYGTGGALGNTIYF	TGTGCCAGCAGCAAAGCCTATTACGGGACAGGGGGAGCCCTCGGGAACACCATATATTTT
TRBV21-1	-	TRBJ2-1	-	CASSREDFSYNEQFF	TGTGCCAGCAGTAGGGAGGATTTCTCCTACAATGAGCAGTTCTTC